A selection of T cell receptor beta chains follows, all from one sample in a study of T cell changes during pregnancy in multiple sclerosis. Here immunoSEQ multiplex PCR was the method, and the copy in TCRdb shows in-frame clones only, minus some. Among 25,000 to 30,000 clones listed, 89% were seen once. The sequenced sample was CD4+ T cells from peripheral blood mononuclear cells, obtained in the second trimester of pregnancy. The receptors derive from a female donor with multiple sclerosis, enrolled in a pregnancy study. Each CDR3 is given with its conserved first and last residue. A D gene is named only where the DNA matches it firmly. The size of a clone is reported for some rows only, either as once, few or many, or as a class for expanded clones.

j_gene | len | abundance | d_gene | v_gene | CDR3nt | CDR3aa
TRBJ2-5 | 13 | - | - | TRBV5-8 | TGTGCCAGCAGCTCGCCCCCCGGAGAGACCCAGTACTTC | CASSSPPGETQYF
TRBJ2-3 | 15 | few | - | TRBV7-2 | TGTGCCAGCAGCCCCGGGACTTCCCGCACAGATACGCAGTATTTT | CASSPGTSRTDTQYF
TRBJ1-1 | 15 | - | TRBD1 | TRBV2 | TGTGCCAGCAAGGAGTCAGGGGGCTCAAACACTGAAGCTTTCTTT | CASKESGGSNTEAFF
TRBJ2-7 | 14 | - | TRBD1 | TRBV4-1 | TGCGCCAGCAGCCCCGGGACAGTTGGTTACGAGCAGTACTTC | CASSPGTVGYEQYF
TRBJ1-1 | 13 | - | - | TRBV10-3 | TGTGCCATCAGTGCACGGGGAGGCACTGAAGCTTTCTTT | CAISARGGTEAFF
TRBJ1-1 | 15 | - | TRBD1 | TRBV5-1 | TGCGCCAGCAGCCCTTACTTGACAGGGCCCCCTGAAGCTTTCTTT | CASSPYLTGPPEAFF
TRBJ2-7 | 12 | - | - | TRBV5-1 | TGCGCCAGCAGCTTTAGCTCCTACGAGCAGTACTTC | CASSFSSYEQYF
TRBJ1-1 | 14 | few | TRBD1 | TRBV5-1 | TGCGCCAGCAGCACGACAGGGTCGAACACTGAAGCTTTCTTT | CASSTTGSNTEAFF
TRBJ2-2 | 16 | - | TRBD2 | TRBV10-2 | TGCGCCACCACGCCCTTAGAGCGGGGGGGTACCGGGGAGCTGTTTTTT | CATTPLERGGTGELFF
TRBJ1-1 | 13 | - | - | TRBV7-3 | TGTGCCAGCTGCGAAACCCAGGGGACTGAAGCTTTCTTT | CASCETQGTEAFF
TRBJ2-3 | 12 | - | TRBD2 | TRBV27 | TGTGCCTCCGGGGGGGGCCGGGGTACGCAGTATTTT | CASGGGRGTQYF
TRBJ1-5 | 15 | - | TRBD1 | TRBV19 | TGTGCCAGTATTGGACAGGGGCTAAGCAATCAGCCCCAGCATTTT | CASIGQGLSNQPQHF
TRBJ2-7 | 15 | few | TRBD1 | TRBV7-9 | TGTGCCAGCAGCTTCGAGGCAGGGGGCGTCTACGAGCAGTACTTC | CASSFEAGGVYEQYF
TRBJ1-5 | 17 | - | TRBD1 | TRBV9 | TGTGCCAGCAGCGTTTCAGTAACAGGGGTTAGCAATCAGCCCCAGCATTTT | CASSVSVTGVSNQPQHF
TRBJ2-5 | 13 | - | - | TRBV15 | TGTGCCACCAGGTTAGGGGGACAAGAGACCCAGTACTTC | CATRLGGQETQYF
TRBJ1-1 | 14 | - | TRBD1 | TRBV11-1 | TGTGCCAGCAGCTTAGACAGGGGCATGCCTGAAGCTTTCTTT | CASSLDRGMPEAFF
TRBJ1-5 | 13 | - | - | TRBV7-9 | TGTGCCAGCAGCTGGGCAGAGTATCAGCCCCAGCATTTT | CASSWAEYQPQHF
TRBJ1-1 | 16 | once | TRBD1 | TRBV13 | TGTGCCAGCACCTTAGGGGGCGCAAAACAAAACACTGAAGCTTTCTTT | CASTLGGAKQNTEAFF
TRBJ1-3 | 15 | once | TRBD1 | TRBV7-2 | TGTGCCAGTAAGGGACAGGGCGGTGCTGGAAACACCATATATTTT | CASKGQGGAGNTIYF
TRBJ2-7 | 13 | - | - | TRBV6-6 | TGTGCCAGCAGTCAATCTACCGCTTACGAGCAGTACTTC | CASSQSTAYEQYF
TRBJ2-7 | 14 | - | TRBD1 | TRBV6-4 | TGTGCCAGCAACCGACAGGGGAGCTCCTACGAGCAGTACTTC | CASNRQGSSYEQYF
TRBJ2-7 | 13 | - | TRBD1 | TRBV5-4 | TGTGCCAGCAGCACGGCAGGGGGCTACGAGCAGTACTTC | CASSTAGGYEQYF
TRBJ1-2 | 18 | - | - | TRBV27 | TGTGCCAGCAGTTTATCGGGCACAAGAGGGGAGGCTAACTATGGCTACACCTTC | CASSLSGTRGEANYGYTF
TRBJ2-1 | 16 | - | TRBD1 | TRBV5-1 | TGCGCCAGCAGCCCCTGGGACAGGGGGGTTGGTAATGAGCAGTTCTTC | CASSPWDRGVGNEQFF
TRBJ2-7 | 12 | - | TRBD2 | TRBV6-4 | TGTGCCAGCCCCGGGAGGTACGGCGAGCAGTACTTC | CASPGRYGEQYF
TRBJ2-5 | 16 | once | TRBD2 | TRBV19 | TGTGCCAGTAGTATCAAACCCGGGGGGGCCCGAGAGACCCAGTACTTC | CASSIKPGGARETQYF
TRBJ1-1 | 13 | - | - | TRBV4-2 | TGTGCCAGCAGCCAAGCCTCGAACACTGAAGCTTTCTTT | CASSQASNTEAFF
TRBJ1-3 | 13 | - | - | TRBV10-1 | TGCGCCAGCAGTGGAGGGTCTGGAAACACCATATATTTT | CASSGGSGNTIYF
TRBJ1-5 | 15 | - | - | TRBV28 | TGTGCCAGCAGTCCGGGCAGGGGACCAAGTCAGCCCCAGCATTTT | CASSPGRGPSQPQHF
TRBJ1-3 | 14 | - | - | TRBV6-1 | TGTGCCAGCACAGGGTTTAGCTCTGGAAACACCATATATTTT | CASTGFSSGNTIYF
TRBJ2-7 | 15 | - | TRBD1 | TRBV19 | TGTGCCAGTAGTAATTTCGGACAGGGACCCTACGAGCAGTACTTC | CASSNFGQGPYEQYF
TRBJ1-2 | 15 | once | TRBD1 | TRBV2 | TGTGCCACCTCGGGACAGGGGGCTATCGGGTATGGCTACACCTTC | CATSGQGAIGYGYTF
TRBJ1-6 | 14 | - | - | TRBV21-1 | TGTGCCAGCAGCAGGGGACAGGGTGACTCACCCCTCCACTTT | CASSRGQGDSPLHF
TRBJ2-1 | 14 | - | TRBD2 | TRBV6-1 | TGTGCCACCGTACTAGCGGGGGGGTACAATGAGCAGTTCTTC | CATVLAGGYNEQFF
TRBJ2-7 | 14 | - | - | TRBV11-2 | TGTGCCAGCAGCTTAGTTCGCCCCCCGGGCGAGCAGTACTTC | CASSLVRPPGEQYF
TRBJ2-3 | 16 | - | - | TRBV4-3 | TGCGCCAGCAGCCAAGAGACAGGATTCTACACAGATACGCAGTATTTT | CASSQETGFYTDTQYF
TRBJ1-2 | 14 | - | TRBD1 | TRBV18 | TGTGCCAGCTCACCCCCGGACAGGGTAGATGGCTACACCTTC | CASSPPDRVDGYTF
TRBJ1-2 | 13 | few | - | TRBV11-1 | TGTGCCAGCAGCTTCGGCAGGCCCTATGGCTACACCTTC | CASSFGRPYGYTF